This TCR beta chain is from a study of blood T cell repertoires in COVID-19. For the study at large: COVID-19 samples from acute and convalescent phases originated in the United States, Italy and Spain. PBMCs, B-cell-depleted T cells, or T cells were the source of the cDNA or gDNA that made up the material.

Germline CDR1 and CDR2: SGHTA and FQGNSA. The CDR3 contains 14 residues. The V end lost 3 bases, the J end lost 3 bases, and 8 bases lay between the germline ends. As processed by the authors: Amplifying reference gene primers gave estimates of nucleated cell counts. TCRdb's table, derived via immunoSEQ multiplex PCR, lists solely in-frame clones and lacks some. The V and J calls and clone size come from that table; D and trimming were worked out from the DNA. This sample has about 26,000 clones, with over 85% found just once. The source is a human donor in a cohort sampled during active COVID-19. The genes are TRBV7-2 and TRBJ2-2; D is possibly TRBD1 (5 bases). Source material: peripheral blood. The CDR3 DNA reads as TGTGCCAGCAGCTTGGGGCAGGACACCGGGGAGCTGTTTTTT. Its protein product is CASSLGQDTGELFF.